These 8 T cell receptor beta chains originate from one sample sequenced in a study of blood T cell repertoires in COVID-19. Repertoires were generated with immunoSEQ multiplex PCR, while TCRdb's copy carries only in-frame clones and drops some. Here the sample spans about 190,000 clones, around nine tenths being singletons. The sequencing input was peripheral blood. The receptors derive from a man aged 30 to 39 with acute or convalescent COVID-19.

The chain links TRBV18 to TRBJ1-6, with a possible D match to TRBD1 (6 bases). Per germline, CDR1 KGHSH and CDR2 LQKENI. CDR3 length: 15 amino acids. The V end lost 2 bases, the J end lost 9 bases, and 14 bases lay between the germline ends. The CDR3 bases are TGTGCCAGCTCACCATTACAGGGAATGGGTTCACCCCTCCACTTT. Translated: CASSPLQGMGSPLHF.

The V gene is TRBV2, the J gene TRBJ1-6, with a weak D call TRBD1 (5 bases). The CDR3 loop spans 14 amino acids. Germline lookup yields CDR1 SNHLY and CDR2 FYNNEI. Trimming cost V 6 bases and J 9 bases, with 15 bases left between them. CDR3 sequence: CASRPTDWVSPLHF. In nucleotides, the CDR3 is TGTGCCAGCAGACCGACAGATTGGGTTTCACCCCTCCACTTT.

V and J are TRBV28 and TRBJ2-5; no definite D call. CDR1 is MDHEN, CDR2 SYDVKM, per germline. This CDR3 contains 13 residues. V was cut by 3 bases and J by 5 bases, with 10 bases left in between. The CDR3 DNA follows: TGTGCCAGCAGTTTGTACCAGAGGGAGACCCAGTACTTC. It encodes CASSLYQRETQYF.

This clone came up a few times. The V gene is TRBV16, the J gene TRBJ1-6; D is undetermined. The CDR3 is 15 residues long. V was shortened by 0 bases and J by 7 bases, with 10 bases between the two germline ends. Germline CDR1 is KGHSY and CDR2 is FQNENV. The CDR3 spells CASSQSAGKNSPLHF. Written as DNA, the CDR3 is TGTGCCAGCAGCCAATCGGCGGGGAAGAATTCACCCCTCCACTTT.

This clone was counted a few times. V is TRBV2 and J is TRBJ1-3; 7 nucleotides agree with TRBD1. V shed 4 bases and J 0 bases; nucleotides not matched to a gene: 0. The V gene's germline CDR1 is SNHLY and CDR2 FYNNEI. The CDR3 covers 14 residues. The CDR3 loop is CASSAGGSGNTIYF. CDR3 nucleotide sequence: TGTGCCAGCAGTGCAGGGGGCTCTGGAAACACCATATATTTT. Drawing the rest from reference TRBV2 and TRBJ1-3, the complete variable domain is EPEVTQTPSHQVTQMGQEVILRCVPISNHLYFYWYRQILGQKVEFLVSFYNNEISEKSEIFDDQFSVERPDGSNFTLKIRSTKLEDSAMYFCASSAGGSGNTIYFGEGSWLTVV.

The rearrangement joins TRBV7-2 to TRBJ1-2, with D possibly matching TRBD1 (6 bases). Trimming removed 3 bases at V and 4 bases at J, with 18 bases between. Germline V gene lookup returns CDR1 SGHTA and CDR2 FQGNSA. The CDR3 is 16 amino acids. CDR3 amino acids: CASSFSGVRGIYGYTF. CDR3 DNA: TGTGCCAGCAGCTTTTCAGGGGTTCGAGGGATCTATGGCTACACCTTC.

This clone has more than one count but fewer than ten. The chain is built from TRBV7-3 and TRBJ2-3, with 8 positions matching TRBD2. CDR3 length: 14 residues. After removal of 5 bases from V and 4 bases from J, the junction contained 5 bases not matched to a gene. Germline loops: CDR1 SGHTA, CDR2 FQGTGA. The CDR3: CASSPSGGADTQYF. DNA of the CDR3: TGTGCCAGCAGCCCCAGCGGGGGTGCAGATACGCAGTATTTT.

The chain couples TRBV6-6 to TRBJ1-1; 7 bases agree with TRBD1. The junction had 12 bases not matched to a gene; V was cut back by 4 bases and J by 4 bases. The CDR3 loop spans 16 amino acids. The germline V gene encodes CDR1 MNHNY and CDR2 SVGAGI (reference sequence). The CDR3 region has the DNA TGTGCCAGCAGTTTGGAGACAGGGCTTTTTGGCACTGAAGCTTTCTTT. Its translation: CASSLETGLFGTEAFF.